Listed below are T cell receptor beta chains from one sample, sequenced in a study of blood T cell repertoires in COVID-19. Sequenced by immunoSEQ multiplex PCR; TCRdb stores in-frame clones only, minus some. Of over 120,000 clones in the sample, around 89% are singletons; the top ten hold roughly 2.9%. What was sequenced was peripheral blood. These receptor sequences come from a man aged 60-69 years with active or convalescent COVID-19. Both conserved end residues are part of each CDR3. Fields, in order: V gene, D gene, clone size, J gene, CDR3 protein, CDR3 DNA. D genes are given only for firm matches. Some rows have no size entry. The others give once, few or many, or a class for an expanded clone.

V gene: TRBV30
D gene: NA
clone size: NA
J gene: TRBJ2-7
CDR3 protein: CASSGPFSYEQYF
CDR3 DNA: TGTGCCTCCAGCGGCCCATTCTCCTACGAGCAGTACTTC

V gene: TRBV7-9
D gene: TRBD2
clone size: once
J gene: TRBJ2-7
CDR3 protein: CASGRRETVDEQYF
CDR3 DNA: TGTGCCAGCGGTCGGCGGGAGACGGTCGACGAGCAGTACTTC

V gene: TRBV6-5
D gene: TRBD1
clone size: NA
J gene: TRBJ1-5
CDR3 protein: CASSYSGTGGSQPQHF
CDR3 DNA: TGTGCCAGCAGTTACTCGGGGACAGGGGGAAGTCAGCCCCAGCATTTT

V gene: TRBV5-1
D gene: NA
clone size: NA
J gene: TRBJ2-2
CDR3 protein: CASRPTGTFSTGELFF
CDR3 DNA: TGCGCCAGCAGACCCACAGGAACCTTTAGCACCGGGGAGCTGTTTTTT

V gene: TRBV2
D gene: TRBD2
clone size: once
J gene: TRBJ2-1
CDR3 protein: CASRGTSGTSYNEQFF
CDR3 DNA: TGTGCCAGCAGGGGGACTAGCGGGACTAGCTACAATGAGCAGTTCTTC

V gene: TRBV4-3
D gene: NA
clone size: NA
J gene: TRBJ1-2
CDR3 protein: CASSNRGKDGYTF
CDR3 DNA: TGCGCCAGCAGCAATCGGGGGAAGGATGGCTACACCTTC

V gene: TRBV28
D gene: NA
clone size: NA
J gene: TRBJ2-5
CDR3 protein: CASTLQGSQGETQYF
CDR3 DNA: TGTGCCAGCACCCTCCAGGGTTCTCAAGGAGAGACCCAGTACTTC

V gene: TRBV30
D gene: NA
clone size: NA
J gene: TRBJ1-4
CDR3 protein: CAWSGAGQEEKLFF
CDR3 DNA: TGTGCCTGGAGTGGGGCGGGGCAGGAGGAAAAACTGTTTTTT

V gene: TRBV7-2
D gene: TRBD1
clone size: NA
J gene: TRBJ2-7
CDR3 protein: CASTPRQGAHEQYF
CDR3 DNA: TGTGCCAGCACCCCCAGACAGGGGGCCCACGAGCAGTACTTC

V gene: TRBV24-1
D gene: TRBD1
clone size: NA
J gene: TRBJ2-3
CDR3 protein: CATSDYRGSITDTQYF
CDR3 DNA: TGTGCCACCAGTGATTACAGGGGGTCAATCACAGATACGCAGTATTTT